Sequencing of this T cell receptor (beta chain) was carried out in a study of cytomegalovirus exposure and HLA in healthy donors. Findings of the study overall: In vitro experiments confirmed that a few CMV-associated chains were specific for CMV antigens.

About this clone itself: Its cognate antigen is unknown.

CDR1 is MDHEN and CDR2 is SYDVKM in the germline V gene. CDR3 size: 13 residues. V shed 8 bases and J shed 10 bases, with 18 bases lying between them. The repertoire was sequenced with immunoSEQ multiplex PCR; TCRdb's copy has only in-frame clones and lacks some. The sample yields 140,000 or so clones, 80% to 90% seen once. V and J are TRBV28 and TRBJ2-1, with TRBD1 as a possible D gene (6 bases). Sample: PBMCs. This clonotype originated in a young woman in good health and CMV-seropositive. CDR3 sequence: CASSGKGVGEQFF. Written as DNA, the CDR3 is TGTGCCAGCTCTGGGAAGGGGGTTGGGGAGCAGTTCTTC.